These 27 T cell receptor beta chains were sequenced from one sample in a study of early T cells in non-severe SARS-CoV-2 infection. Via MiXCR, TCRdb re-called the 5' RACE reads, giving one row per CDR3 protein. This table has around 50,000 distinct CDR3 sequences, roughly an eighth appearing once. Sequences were obtained from whole blood. These TCRs come from an adult who was a healthcare worker with PCR-confirmed SARS-CoV-2 infection or an uninfected control (not recorded which).

V is TRBV29-1 and J is TRBJ2-1; TRBD2 aligns across 8 bases. Unmatched junction bases numbered 19, after V lost 8 bases and J lost 7 bases. In germline, CDR1 is SQVTM, CDR2 ANQGSEA. This CDR3 region has 16 residues. CDR3 nucleotide sequence: TGCAGCCTTTATGGGGCAAAGCGGGAGAATAGGAATGAGCAGTTCTTC. Translation: CSLYGAKRENRNEQFF.

The chain has TRBV3-1 and TRBJ1-1; TRBD1 might be the D (5 bases). CDR1 and CDR2 from the germline V gene are LGHDT and YNNKEL (reference sequence). The CDR3 runs to 12 residues. V was trimmed by 3 bases and J by 7 bases, leaving 9 bases between them. For the CDR3, the DNA is TGTGCCAGCAGCCAGAAGACAGATGAAGCTTTCTTT. This sequence encodes CASSQKTDEAFF.

The sample holds a few counts of this clonotype. V usage is TRBV7-8 and J usage is TRBJ1-4; unclear D gene. CDR1 and CDR2 (germline): SGHVS, FQNEAQ. The CDR3 totals 14 residues. The V and J ends lost 5 bases and 6 bases respectively, with 13 bases between them. In nucleotides, the CDR3 is TGTGCCAGCAGCCTTCTTGGGAGGGATGAAAAACTGTTTTTT. It translates to CASSLLGRDEKLFF.

This chain connects TRBV28 to TRBJ2-1; 7 bases match TRBD1. V shed 8 bases, J shed 7 bases, and the junction held 11 bases outside the gene matches. This CDR3 contains 14 residues. Germline-derived CDR1 and CDR2 are MDHEN and SYDVKM. The CDR3 loop is CASGSPGQRNEQFF. The DNA of the CDR3 is TGTGCCAGCGGATCTCCGGGACAGAGAAATGAGCAGTTCTTC.

This clonotype was seen repeatedly, ten times or more. The rearrangement uses TRBV7-8 and TRBJ2-7; D is possibly TRBD1 (5 bases). This CDR3 has 13 amino acids. The V gene's germline CDR1 is SGHVS and CDR2 FQNEAQ. Trimming cost V 3 bases and J 5 bases, with 11 bases left between them. The CDR3 loop reads CASSFAGRNEQYF. CDR3 bases: TGTGCCAGCAGCTTTGCAGGGCGGAACGAGCAGTACTTC.

This clonotype was seen more than once but under ten times. The genes are TRBV7-2 and TRBJ2-7; no firm D call. CDR1 is SGHTA and CDR2 is FQGNSA in the germline V gene. The ends were cut back, 0 bases at V and 1 base at J, with 7 bases in the middle. CDR3 size: 14 residues. The CDR3 protein is CASSLAGSSYEQYF. The CDR3 nucleotides read TGTGCCAGCAGCTTAGCGGGCAGTTCCTACGAGCAGTACTTC.

V usage is TRBV30 and J usage is TRBJ2-2; D unresolved. The CDR3 spans 13 residues. Trimming left V 0 bases short and J 7 bases short, with 9 bases between. Per germline, CDR1 GTSNPN and CDR2 SVGIG (reference sequence). CDR3 residues: CAWSVRSHGELFF. CDR3 bases: TGTGCCTGGAGTGTAAGATCCCACGGGGAGCTGTTTTTT. Full variable domain (remainder filled in from reference TRBV30 and TRBJ2-2): SQTIHQWPATLVQPVGSPLSLECTVEGTSNPNLYWYRQAAGRGLQLLFYSVGIGQISSEVPQNLSASRPQDRQFILSSKKLLLSDSGFYLCAWSVRSHGELFFGEGSRLTVL.

This clonotype was observed at least ten times. The chain has TRBV25-1 and TRBJ2-3; 7 nucleotides match TRBD2. This CDR3 is built from 14 residues. The J segment lost 1 base and the V segment lost 4 bases, leaving 2 bases of the junction unmatched. Germline CDR1 MGHDK, CDR2 SYGVNS. The CDR3 spells CASSARGGTDTQYF. The CDR3 bases are TGTGCCAGCAGTGCTCGGGGGGGCACAGATACGCAGTATTTT.

With regard to this clonotype: A much larger clone lies a single base off, so this may be a read error. V usage is TRBV29-1 and J usage is TRBJ2-3; a weak D match, TRBD2 (6 bases). Germline V lookup: CDR1 SQVTM, CDR2 ANQGSEA. The V and J ends lost 3 bases and 4 bases respectively, with 11 bases between them. This CDR3 spans 13 amino acids. This CDR3 is CSVDGSSADTQYF. DNA for the CDR3: TGCAGCGTTGACGGGAGTTCGGCAGATACGCAGTATTTT.

For this clonotype: A read error may account for a junction end that differs from germline. The V gene is TRBV20-1, the J gene TRBJ2-7, with D maybe TRBD2 (6 bases). Germline V gene sequence: CDR1 DFQATT, CDR2 SNEGSKA (reference sequence). The CDR3 covers 13 residues. CDR3 nucleotides: TGCGGTGCTCCCCGGGGGAGTACCTACGAGCAGTACTTC. This translates into CGAPRGSTYEQYF.

This clonotype was seen many times. The chain employs TRBV29-1 and TRBJ2-3; tentative D call: TRBD1 (5 bases). Trimming took 7 bases from V and 1 from J, leaving 15 bases between them. Germline CDR1 SQVTM, CDR2 ANQGSEA. This CDR3 has 14 amino acids. CDR3 in amino acids: CSAGATVGTDTQYF. In nucleotides, the CDR3 is TGCAGCGCTGGGGCGACGGTGGGCACAGATACGCAGTATTTT.

There are a few counts of this clonotype. The V call is TRBV2, the J call TRBJ2-1; 8 bases fit TRBD2. The CDR3 contains 15 residues. Germline-derived CDR1 and CDR2 are SNHLY and FYNNEI. Trimming removed 7 bases from V and 0 bases from J; junction bases left unmatched: 5. DNA of the CDR3: TGTGCCAGCATCCCTAGCGGGCCCTCCTACAATGAGCAGTTCTTC. This codes for CASIPSGPSYNEQFF.

V usage is TRBV5-4 and J usage is TRBJ2-2; 8 nucleotides align to TRBD2. CDR1 and CDR2 from the germline V gene are SGHNT and YYREEE (reference sequence). CDR3 length equals 15 residues. V shed 2 bases and J 4 bases; nucleotides not matched to a gene: 4. CDR3 in DNA: TGTGCCAGCAGCTTACGAGCGGGAGTCACCGGGGAGCTGTTTTTT. It is translated as CASSLRAGVTGELFF.

This sequence joins TRBV18 and TRBJ2-1; D gene uncertain. The CDR3 is made up of 13 amino acids. Germline loops: CDR1 KGHSH, CDR2 LQKENI. V gave up 5 bases and J gave up 5 bases, with 10 bases separating them. The CDR3 reads CASSTTADNEQFF. For the CDR3, the DNA is TGTGCCAGCTCAACTACTGCGGACAATGAGCAGTTCTTC.

This clonotype was counted only a few times. The rearrangement links TRBV28 to TRBJ2-3; possible D gene TRBD2, 5 bases. Deletions cut 5 bases from V and 7 bases from J, with 16 bases between. CDR1 is MDHEN and CDR2 is SYDVKM in the germline V gene. This CDR3 spans 14 amino acids. The CDR3 is CASSRPEGLNTQYF. CDR3 in DNA: TGTGCCAGCAGTAGACCAGAGGGATTAAATACGCAGTATTTT.

This clonotype came up many times. The rearrangement joins TRBV9 to TRBJ1-1, with 9 positions matching TRBD1. Per the germline V gene, CDR1 is SGDLS and CDR2 is YYNGEE. This CDR3 spans 15 amino acids. The ends lost 4 bases at V and 3 bases at J; junction bases unmatched: 7. CDR3 amino acids: CASSRTGQGHTEAFF. The CDR3 DNA is TGTGCCAGCAGCCGAACGGGACAGGGCCACACTGAAGCTTTCTTT.

In this sample, this clonotype turned up many times. The chain couples TRBV5-6 to TRBJ2-3, with D possibly matching TRBD1 (5 bases). Germline CDR1 is SGHDT and CDR2 is YYEEEE. The CDR3 extends over 17 amino acids. The V and J ends lost 0 bases and 4 bases respectively, with 18 bases between them. CDR3: CASSLAYGKGRADTQYF. The CDR3 DNA follows: TGTGCCAGCAGCTTGGCCTATGGGAAGGGGCGCGCAGATACGCAGTATTTT.

The chain joins TRBV5-1 to TRBJ2-1, with 12 bases that match TRBD2. Trimming removed 4 bases from V and 8 bases from J; junction bases left unmatched: 7. The CDR3 spans 15 residues. CDR1 SGHRS and CDR2 YFSETQ come from the germline V gene. CDR3 residues: CASSAALAGGDEQFF. The CDR3 DNA reads TGCGCCAGCAGCGCGGCACTAGCGGGAGGCGATGAGCAGTTCTTC.

This clonotype showed up many times. The rearrangement links TRBV18 to TRBJ1-2, with D possibly matching TRBD1 (6 bases). The V and J ends lost 0 bases and 4 bases respectively, with 18 bases between them. The CDR3 sequence is 17 residues long. Germline-derived CDR1 and CDR2 are KGHSH and LQKENI. CDR3 nucleotide sequence: TGTGCCAGCTCACCACCCGGAGAAGGGGGGTTAGCCTATGGCTACACCTTC. This codes for CASSPPGEGGLAYGYTF. The whole variable domain, remainder taken from reference TRBV18 and TRBJ1-2, is NAGVMQNPRHLVRRRGQEARLRCSPMKGHSHVYWYRQLPEEGLKFMVYLQKENIIDESGMPKERFSAEFPKEGPSILRIQQVVRGDSAAYFCASSPPGEGGLAYGYTFGSGTRLTVV.

This clonotype has a handful of counts. V and J are TRBV30 and TRBJ2-6; TRBD1 might be the D (6 bases). CDR3 size: 13 residues. The V gene's germline CDR1 is GTSNPN and CDR2 SVGIG (reference sequence). The V end lost 8 bases, the J end lost 1 base, and 9 bases lay between the germline ends. The CDR3 bases are TGTGCCCTGCAGGGGTCTGGGGCCAACGTCCTGACTTTC. Protein sequence: CALQGSGANVLTF.

This clonotype showed up many times. The rearrangement joins TRBV20-1 to TRBJ2-7; no reliable D call. The CDR3 loop spans 11 amino acids. The V end was cut by 3 bases, the J end by 1 base, with 4 bases between. Germline assignment: CDR1 DFQATT and CDR2 SNEGSKA (reference sequence). The CDR3 spells CSARSSYEQYF. In DNA form, the CDR3 reads TGCAGTGCTAGGTCGTCCTACGAGCAGTACTTC.

CDR3 amino acids: CSAYQSADTQYF. As DNA, the CDR3 is TGCAGTGCCTACCAATCCGCAGATACCCAGTACTTC. V usage is TRBV20-1 and J usage is TRBJ2-5; D ambiguous. CDR3 length: 12 amino acids. Germline V gene lookup returns CDR1 DFQATT and CDR2 SNEGSKA (reference sequence). The V and J ends lost 6 bases and 8 bases respectively, with 16 bases between them.

This clonotype showed up just a few times. The chain employs TRBV28 and TRBJ2-3, with 14 bases aligning to TRBD2. Germline CDR1 reads MDHEN; CDR2 reads SYDVKM. V trimming: 8 bases; J trimming: 4 bases; junction bases outside the gene matches: 2. The length of the CDR3 is 14 residues. The CDR3 bases are TGTGCCAGCGGGACTAGCGGGAGCGCAGATACGCAGTATTTT. Amino acid sequence: CASGTSGSADTQYF. Complete variable domain (other parts from reference TRBV28 and TRBJ2-3): DVKVTQSSRYLVKRTGEKVFLECVQDMDHENMFWYRQDPGLGLRLIYFSYDVKMKEKGDIPEGYSVSREKKERFSLILESASTNQTSMYLCASGTSGSADTQYFGPGTRLTVL.

The chain combines TRBV7-9 with TRBJ2-2, with TRBD1 identical over 7 bases. The V gene's germline CDR1 is SEHNR and CDR2 FQNEAQ (reference sequence). After removal of 5 bases from V and 7 bases from J, the junction contained 1 base not matched to a gene. The CDR3 is 12 amino acids. The CDR3 sequence: CASSRDSGELFF. The CDR3 bases are TGTGCCAGCAGCCGGGACAGCGGGGAGCTGTTTTTT.

Many counts were recorded for this clonotype. CDR3: CASSLVTSHPNTGELFF. The CDR3 coding sequence is TGTGCCAGCAGCTTGGTCACTTCCCACCCGAACACCGGGGAGCTGTTTTTT. The chain joins TRBV5-6 to TRBJ2-2; D gene ambiguous. The CDR3 consists of 17 residues. Trimming stripped 0 bases from V and 0 bases from J, with 12 bases between. Germline V gives CDR1 SGHDT, CDR2 YYEEEE. The full variable domain, in which reference TRBV5-6 and TRBJ2-2 provide the parts outside the CDR3, is DAGVTQSPTHLIKTRGQQVTLRCSPKSGHDTVSWYQQALGQGPQFIFQYYEEEERQRGNFPDRFSGHQFPNYSSELNVNALLLGDSALYLCASSLVTSHPNTGELFFGEGSRLTVL.

This clonotype appeared many times. This chain joins TRBV30 and TRBJ1-1; D is unresolved. The CDR3 consists of 11 residues. Germline V gene lookup returns CDR1 GTSNPN and CDR2 SVGIG (reference sequence). The V and J ends lost 3 bases and 4 bases respectively, with 6 bases between them. The CDR3 loop is CAWRVGTEAFF. The CDR3, as DNA: TGTGCCTGGAGGGTGGGCACTGAAGCTTTCTTT.

This rearrangement joins TRBV28 to TRBJ2-7; possibly TRBD1 or TRBD2 for D (6 bases each). Trimming took off 6 bases at V and 6 bases at J, with 15 bases between the two ends. Germline CDR1 and CDR2: MDHEN and SYDVKM. This CDR3 region has 13 residues. The CDR3 here is CASSLPGASEQYF. The CDR3 DNA reads TGTGCCAGCAGCCTCCCGGGGGCCTCCGAGCAGTACTTC.